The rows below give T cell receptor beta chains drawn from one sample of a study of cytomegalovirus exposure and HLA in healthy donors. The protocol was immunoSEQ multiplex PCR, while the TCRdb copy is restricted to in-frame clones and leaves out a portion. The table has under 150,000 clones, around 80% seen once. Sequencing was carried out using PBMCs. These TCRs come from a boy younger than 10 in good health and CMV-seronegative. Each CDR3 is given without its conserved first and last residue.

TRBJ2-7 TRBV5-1 ASSLWSRLGGYEQY
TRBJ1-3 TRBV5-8 ASSVGLYSGNTIY
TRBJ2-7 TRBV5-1 ASSFDRSEQY
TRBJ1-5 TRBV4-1 ASSQVFNQPQH
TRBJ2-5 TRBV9 ASSSRTGETQY
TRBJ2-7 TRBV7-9 ASSGDRTYEQY
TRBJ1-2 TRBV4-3 ASSQVGLRRDANYGYT
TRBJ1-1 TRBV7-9 ASSSGRGFTEAF
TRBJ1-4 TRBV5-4 ASSLGTGKTLGNEKLF
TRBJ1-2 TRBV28 ASKVGRGYT
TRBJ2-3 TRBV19 ASSDLQGMVADTQY
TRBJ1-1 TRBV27 ASSLYGTGGNTEAF
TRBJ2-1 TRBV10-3 AISASVGQSYDNEQF
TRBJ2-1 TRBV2 ASNPGTRPLYNEQF
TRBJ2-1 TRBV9 ASSVELAASYNEQF
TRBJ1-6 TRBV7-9 ASSLFGAGPDSPLH
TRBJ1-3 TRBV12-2 ASRSEGRGGDTIY
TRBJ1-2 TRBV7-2 ASSSRTGEYGYT
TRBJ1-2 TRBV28 ASSIFTRGSRGYT
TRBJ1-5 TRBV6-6 ASRTGTDNQPQH
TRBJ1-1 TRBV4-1 ASSQPGQPEAF
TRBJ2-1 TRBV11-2 ASSGGALMNSGEQF
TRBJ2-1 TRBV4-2 ASSPEAGGLGNEQF
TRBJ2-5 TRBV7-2 ASSLWGRETQY
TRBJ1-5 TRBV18 ASSPSGQGHSNQPQH
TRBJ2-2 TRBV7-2 ASRLIPLSTGELF
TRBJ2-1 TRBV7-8 ASSPDRDEQF
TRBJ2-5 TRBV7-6 ASSTQPRQGRETQY
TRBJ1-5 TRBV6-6 ASKVGQALNQPQH
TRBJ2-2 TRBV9 ASSVASGIPGELF
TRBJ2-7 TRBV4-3 ASSQDPGSYEQY
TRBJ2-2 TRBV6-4 ASSERSENTGELF
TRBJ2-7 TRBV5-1 ASSFLTAPYEQY
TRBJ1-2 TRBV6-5 ASRLGTGGNYGYT
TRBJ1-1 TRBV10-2 ASSEQARTEAF
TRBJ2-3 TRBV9 ASSASRTPADTQY
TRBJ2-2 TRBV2 ASSERTSGNTGELF
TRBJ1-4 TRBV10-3 AISESKDRAEKLF
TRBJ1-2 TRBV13 ASSSGTGGDYGYT
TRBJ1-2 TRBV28 ASSHPGDYGYT
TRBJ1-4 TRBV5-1 ASTEGGANEKLF
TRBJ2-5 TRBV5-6 ASSLFRDRGFQETQY
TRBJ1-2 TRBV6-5 ASSYSPQTGHYGYT
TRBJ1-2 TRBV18 ASSASPGQGAGGYT